What follows describes a single TCR beta chain. In the original processing: Amplified reference gene primers provided the basis for estimating nucleated cell counts. The repertoire was sequenced with immunoSEQ multiplex PCR; TCRdb's copy has only in-frame clones and lacks some. V and J calls and clone size come straight from that table; D and trimming were deduced from the DNA. Among 150,000 or so clones listed, 81% were seen once. This specimen belongs to a study of blood T cell repertoires in COVID-19. Turning to the study itself: Samples of COVID-19 (acute and convalescent) were obtained from the United States, Italy and Spain. PBMCs, B-cell-depleted T cells, or T cells provided the cDNA or gDNA that made up the material.

The junction had 6 bases not matched to a gene; V was cut back by 0 bases and J by 5 bases. In germline, CDR1 is SGHRS, CDR2 YFSETQ. The CDR3 is made up of 15 amino acids. Sequencing used peripheral blood. The receptor's source is a man between 60 and 75 years old with active or convalescent COVID-19. The chain links TRBV5-1 to TRBJ2-7; 9 nucleotides align to TRBD2. CDR3 DNA sequence: TGCGCCAGCAGCTTGGGAGCGGGAGGACCCCACGAGCAGTACTTC. It yields the protein CASSLGAGGPHEQYF.